These 25 T cell receptor beta chains share one sample of origin, sequenced in a study of graft-versus-host responses after intestinal transplantation. The protocol was immunoSEQ multiplex PCR, while the TCRdb copy is restricted to in-frame clones and leaves out a portion. The sample has some 15,000 clones; 80% are singletons. To release intraepithelial and lamina propria lymphocytes, the graft tissue was processed. The material was ileum tissue, obtained approximately 97 days after intestinal transplant. The receptors derive from a human patient who received an intestinal transplant, so some T cells may come from the graft donor.

The chain is built from TRBV7-6 and TRBJ2-3; TRBD2 matches 9 bases. Germline assignment: CDR1 SGHVS and CDR2 FNYEAQ. The junction had 9 bases not matched to a gene; V was cut back by 3 bases and J by 2 bases. CDR3 length: 17 amino acids. CDR3 in amino acids: CASSFPAGGGDTDTQYF. The CDR3 bases are TGTGCCAGCAGCTTCCCAGCGGGGGGCGGAGACACAGATACGCAGTATTTT. The complete variable domain, with remaining parts taken from reference TRBV7-6 and TRBJ2-3, reads GAGVSQSPRYKVTKRGQDVALRCDPISGHVSLYWYRQALGQGPEFLTYFNYEAQQDKSGLPNDRFSAERPEGSISTLTIQRTEQRDSAMYRCASSFPAGGGDTDTQYFGPGTRLTVL.

This clone appeared a single time. V and J are TRBV10-1 and TRBJ2-7, with 10 positions matching TRBD1. Germline trimming cut 6 bases from V and 2 bases from J; bases unmatched to any gene: 7. The germline V gene has CDR1 WNHNN and CDR2 SYGVQD (reference sequence). The CDR3 totals 15 residues. The CDR3 DNA is TGCGCCAGCAGCCACCAGACAGGGGGCCCCTACGAGCAGTACTTC. It translates to CASSHQTGGPYEQYF.

The V gene is TRBV6-5, the J gene TRBJ2-1; D gene ambiguous. Germline CDR1 MNHEY, CDR2 SVGAGI. The CDR3 sequence is 11 residues long. V lost 4 bases and J lost 3, with 1 base in between. In nucleotides, the CDR3 is TGTGCCAGCAGTTTCTACAATGAGCAGTTCTTC. Its protein is CASSFYNEQFF.

The V gene is TRBV9, the J gene TRBJ1-2; D not resolved. Looked up from germline, CDR1 is SGDLS and CDR2 is YYNGEE. This CDR3 spans 16 amino acids. V shed 7 bases and J shed 4 bases, with 23 bases lying between them. The CDR3 DNA follows: TGTGCCAGCCGACATTGGTATCCAAGAAAGACCTATGGCTACACCTTC. Residues: CASRHWYPRKTYGYTF.

This clone was observed a handful of times. This sequence joins TRBV29-1 and TRBJ1-1, with TRBD1 identical over 8 bases. The CDR3 runs to 11 residues. In germline, CDR1 is SQVTM, CDR2 ANQGSEA. V lost 7 bases, J lost 4 bases, and 2 bases stayed unmatched. The CDR3 DNA follows: TGCAGCGCTGACAGGGGCACTGAAGCTTTCTTT. Its protein product is CSADRGTEAFF.

The sample holds one count of this clone. This chain uses TRBV5-5 with TRBJ2-5, with D perhaps matching TRBD2 (6 bases). Germline values: CDR1 SGHKS, CDR2 YYEKEE (reference sequence). CDR3 length: 14 residues. Trimming left V 0 bases short and J 4 bases short, with 10 bases between. CDR3 region: CASSLEGRLETQYF. The CDR3, as DNA: TGTGCCAGCAGCTTGGAGGGGAGGCTAGAGACCCAGTACTTC. Filled out from reference TRBV5-5 and TRBJ2-5, the complete variable domain reads DAGVTQSPTHLIKTRGQQVTLRCSPISGHKSVSWYQQVLGQGPQFIFQYYEKEERGRGNFPDRFSARQFPNYSSELNVNALLLGDSALYLCASSLEGRLETQYFGPGTRLLVL.

A remark on this clone: With a much larger clone just one base away, this may be a read error. This chain uses TRBV5-1 with TRBJ2-1; D gene ambiguous. The CDR3 extends over 17 amino acids. CDR1 and CDR2 (germline): SGHRS, YFSETQ. The chain's CDR3 is CAGSLAPTQSSYNEQFF. CDR3 nucleotide sequence: TGCGCCGGCAGCTTGGCGCCTACCCAGAGCTCCTACAATGAGCAGTTCTTC.

This clone was detected only once. The rearrangement uses TRBV7-9 and TRBJ2-1, with D perhaps TRBD1 (5 bases). CDR1 SEHNR and CDR2 FQNEAQ come from the germline V gene (reference sequence). V lost 6 bases and J lost 6, with 21 bases in between. This CDR3 contains 16 residues. The CDR3 region is CASSFLFGHPGNEQFF. The CDR3 DNA sequence: TGTGCCAGCAGTTTCCTTTTTGGACACCCCGGCAATGAGCAGTTCTTC.

This clone has only a few counts. This chain uses TRBV6-5 with TRBJ1-5, with 7 bases lining up with TRBD1. The germline gives CDR1 MNHEY, CDR2 SVGAGI. There are 14 residues in the CDR3. V trimming: 5 bases; J trimming: 7 bases; junction bases outside the gene matches: 8. The CDR3: CASSGRQGGQPQHF. CDR3 in DNA: TGTGCCAGCAGTGGTCGACAGGGAGGACAGCCCCAGCATTTT.

V is TRBV6-5 and J is TRBJ1-2; D might be TRBD1 (5 bases). In germline, CDR1 is MNHEY, CDR2 SVGAGI. Trimming shortened V by 5 bases and J by 3 bases, and 13 bases separated the two germline ends. The CDR3 is 14 residues long. The DNA of the CDR3 is TGTGCCAGCAGTCCCCAAAGGGGAGACTATGGCTACACCTTC. This sequence encodes CASSPQRGDYGYTF.

The chain employs TRBV6-4 and TRBJ1-4; D is possibly TRBD1 (5 bases). The V gene lost 6 bases and the J gene lost 8 bases, with 13 bases spanning the gap. The CDR3 covers 13 residues. From germline, CDR1 is MRHNA and CDR2 SNTAGT. CDR3 nucleotide sequence: TGTGCCAGCAGGCAGGGTAAAGACGAAAAACTGTTTTTT. It specifies CASRQGKDEKLFF.

The V call is TRBV7-6, the J call TRBJ1-1; 7 positions agree with TRBD1. V trimming: 5 bases; J trimming: 3 bases; junction bases outside the gene matches: 6. The CDR3 has 14 residues. Germline CDR1 SGHVS, CDR2 FNYEAQ. This CDR3 reads CASSPTGLDTEAFF. The DNA for the CDR3 is TGTGCCAGCAGCCCGACAGGGTTGGACACTGAAGCTTTCTTT.

V usage is TRBV5-4 and J usage is TRBJ2-7; D is possibly TRBD1 (6 bases). V lost 4 bases, J lost 4 bases, and 9 bases lay in between. This CDR3 comprises 12 residues. Per germline, CDR1 SGHNT and CDR2 YYREEE (reference sequence). CDR3 nucleotide sequence: TGTGCCAGCAGCCCCCAGGGGTACGAGCAGTACTTC. Amino acids: CASSPQGYEQYF.

The V gene is TRBV27, the J gene TRBJ2-7; perhaps D is TRBD1 or TRBD2 (6 bases each). CDR1 is MNHEY, CDR2 SMNVEV, per germline (reference sequence). The V end was cut by 1 base, the J end by 0 bases, with 10 bases between. The CDR3 sequence is 15 residues long. The CDR3 DNA sequence: TGTGCCAGCAGTTTATGGGGGGACAACTCCTACGAGCAGTACTTC. It yields the protein CASSLWGDNSYEQYF.

This clone has just a few counts. The genes are TRBV6-6 and TRBJ2-4; 15 bases are a match to TRBD2. The CDR3 is made up of 16 amino acids. Germline lookup yields CDR1 MNHNY and CDR2 SVGAGI (reference sequence). V shed 6 bases and J 8 bases; nucleotides not matched to a gene: 8. In DNA form, the CDR3 reads TGTGCCAGCAGAGACACCGGACTAGCGGGAGGGGACATTCAGTACTTC. Translation: CASRDTGLAGGDIQYF.

As regards this clone: In the same sample, other DNA sequences code for this CDR3. The chain has TRBV5-1 and TRBJ2-7; D tentatively reads TRBD1 or TRBD2 (6 bases each). The CDR3 covers 17 residues. Trimming took 0 bases from V and 3 from J, leaving 19 bases between them. The germline CDR1 and CDR2 sequences are SGHRS and YFSETQ. CDR3 residues: CASSLGMGWGADYEQYF. CDR3 nucleotide sequence: TGCGCCAGCAGCTTGGGAATGGGTTGGGGGGCGGACTACGAGCAGTACTTC.

This rearrangement joins TRBV18 to TRBJ1-2; D perhaps matches TRBD1 (5 bases). Trimming cost V 3 bases and J 2 bases, with 7 bases left between them. Germline values: CDR1 KGHSH, CDR2 LQKENI. This CDR3 contains 13 residues. This CDR3 reads CASSPEGNYGYTF. The CDR3 DNA is TGTGCCAGCTCACCGGAGGGGAACTATGGCTACACCTTC.

V gene TRBV12-5 combines with J gene TRBJ2-1; TRBD2 agrees at 7 bases. The germline CDR1 and CDR2 sequences are LGHNT and FRNRAP. V lost 3 bases, J lost 8 bases, and 1 base stayed unmatched. The CDR3 totals 12 residues. The CDR3 DNA sequence: TGTGCTAGTGGTTTTGGGGGGGATGAGCAGTTCTTC. This translates into CASGFGGDEQFF.

The V and J genes are TRBV7-4 and TRBJ2-6, with no clear D. The CDR3 covers 13 residues. Trimming pared 5 bases from V and 3 bases from J, leaving 5 bases between. Germline V CDR1 and CDR2: SGHVT, SQSDAQ. CDR3 loop: CASSAVGANVLTF. The CDR3 region has the DNA TGTGCCAGCAGCGCCGTTGGGGCCAACGTCCTGACTTTC.

This clone was found a few times. The J gene is TRBJ1-2, the V gene TRBV6-1; D ambiguous. The CDR3 length is 13 residues. Germline CDR1 is MNHNS and CDR2 is SASEGT. With 5 bases removed from V and 0 bases from J, the gap between germline ends came to 7 bases. CDR3 DNA sequence: TGTGCCAGCAGTTCTTCACCTAACTATGGCTACACCTTC. Translating gives CASSSSPNYGYTF.

This clone was counted between two and nine times. The chain links TRBV28 to TRBJ1-5; D perhaps matches TRBD1 (5 bases). The V and J ends lost 2 bases and 0 bases respectively, with 17 bases between them. Germline CDR1 MDHEN, CDR2 SYDVKM. The CDR3 spans 18 residues. CDR3: CASSLRQGPFLSNQPQHF. The DNA of the CDR3 is TGTGCCAGCAGTTTAAGGCAGGGACCCTTCCTTAGCAATCAGCCCCAGCATTTT. Filled out from reference TRBV28 and TRBJ1-5, the complete variable domain reads DVKVTQSSRYLVKRTGEKVFLECVQDMDHENMFWYRQDPGLGLRLIYFSYDVKMKEKGDIPEGYSVSREKKERFSLILESASTNQTSMYLCASSLRQGPFLSNQPQHFGDGTRLSIL.

J is TRBJ2-3 and V is TRBV6-1, with a tentative D call TRBD2 (5 bases). CDR3 length: 14 residues. Germline V CDR1 and CDR2: MNHNS, SASEGT. With 0 bases removed from V and 3 bases from J, the gap between germline ends came to 7 bases. CDR3 DNA sequence: TGTGCCAGCAGTGAAGCGCGAGGGACAGATACGCAGTATTTT. Its protein is CASSEARGTDTQYF.

J is TRBJ1-5 and V is TRBV4-1; D is unresolved. CDR1 is MGHRA, CDR2 YSYEKL, per germline. This CDR3 is built from 13 residues. V gave up 1 base and J gave up 7 bases, with 8 bases separating them. The CDR3 coding sequence is TGCGCCAGCAGCCAAGTCCCGTTCCAGCCCCAGCATTTT. Translating it yields CASSQVPFQPQHF.

The chain joins TRBV13 to TRBJ2-4; 15 bases line up with TRBD2. Trimming at V came to 5 bases and at J to 7 bases, leaving 9 bases not matched to a gene. The CDR3 covers 17 residues. Germline V gives CDR1 PRHDT, CDR2 FYEKMQ (reference sequence). Written as DNA, the CDR3 is TGTGCCAGCAGCGTTGGACTAGCGGGGGGGAACCCCAACATTCAGTACTTC. Translation: CASSVGLAGGNPNIQYF.

This chain connects TRBV5-1 to TRBJ2-1; 9 bases agree with TRBD2. Germline CDR1 and CDR2: SGHRS and YFSETQ. The trim removed 0 bases at V and 8 bases at J, leaving 9 bases unmatched. The CDR3 runs to 16 residues. For the CDR3, the DNA is TGCGCCAGCAGCTTGGAGGGCGGGGGGGCGATGGATGAGCAGTTCTTC. Amino acids: CASSLEGGGAMDEQFF.